This is a list of T cell receptor beta chains from one sample in a study of OX40 agonist ivuxolimab in advanced cancers. The data were produced by immunoSEQ multiplex PCR, yet TCRdb's version contains in-frame clones alone and is incomplete. The sample holds approximately 89,000 clones, about 83% seen once. The sample consisted of CD4+ or CD8+ T cells sorted from blood, taken in a trial of the OX40 agonist ivuxolimab. These receptors all come from an adult with an advanced solid tumor such as melanoma, head and neck, liver or kidney cancer. Each CDR3 is given with its conserved first and last residue. The D gene is left open where the match is weak. Part of the rows lack a size; the others show once, few, many or a class for expanded clones.

j_gene: TRBJ2-3; v_gene: TRBV6-1; abundance: .; d_gene: .; CDR3nt: TGTGCCAGCGGTTTTCCTAGCACAGATACGCAGTATTTT; CDR3aa: CASGFPSTDTQYF
j_gene: TRBJ1-5; v_gene: TRBV7-6; abundance: once; d_gene: TRBD1; CDR3nt: TGTGCCAGCAGCTTAGAGGGGAGGGGACAGCCTACACAACCCCAGCATTTT; CDR3aa: CASSLEGRGQPTQPQHF
j_gene: TRBJ2-6; v_gene: TRBV5-4; abundance: once; d_gene: .; CDR3nt: TGTGCCAGCAGCTTTGGGGGACCGAGCTCTGGGGCCAACGTCCTGACTTTC; CDR3aa: CASSFGGPSSGANVLTF
j_gene: TRBJ2-5; v_gene: TRBV5-4; abundance: .; d_gene: .; CDR3nt: TGTGCCAGCAGCACCCGGAGCGGCCAAGAGACCCAGTACTTC; CDR3aa: CASSTRSGQETQYF
j_gene: TRBJ2-7; v_gene: TRBV4-1; abundance: .; d_gene: .; CDR3nt: TGCGCCAGCAGCCCAAGGGACCTAGATTTTAGGGAGCAGTACTTC; CDR3aa: CASSPRDLDFREQYF
j_gene: TRBJ1-1; v_gene: TRBV7-3; abundance: .; d_gene: .; CDR3nt: TGTGCCAGCAGCCCCCCGGGAGGGGGGTCCACTGAAGCTTTCTTT; CDR3aa: CASSPPGGGSTEAFF
j_gene: TRBJ1-1; v_gene: TRBV7-3; abundance: once; d_gene: TRBD1; CDR3nt: TGTGCCAGCAGCCTTTTAGGGACAGGGATCATGAACACTGAAGCTTTCTTT; CDR3aa: CASSLLGTGIMNTEAFF
j_gene: TRBJ2-1; v_gene: TRBV6-1; abundance: once; d_gene: .; CDR3nt: TGTGCCAGCAGTGCAACAAGCTCCTACAATGAGCAGTTCTTC; CDR3aa: CASSATSSYNEQFF
j_gene: TRBJ1-5; v_gene: TRBV21-1; abundance: .; d_gene: .; CDR3nt: TGTGCCAGCAGCAAATCGAGGACGTCGAGCAATCAGCCCCAGCATTTT; CDR3aa: CASSKSRTSSNQPQHF
j_gene: TRBJ2-1; v_gene: TRBV29-1; abundance: .; d_gene: TRBD1; CDR3nt: TGCAGCGTCGACAGGGACCCCTCTTACAATGAGCAGTTCTTC; CDR3aa: CSVDRDPSYNEQFF
j_gene: TRBJ2-2; v_gene: TRBV7-9; abundance: .; d_gene: TRBD1; CDR3nt: TGTGCCAGCAGCCCAGGGACAGGGTACACCGGGGAACTGTTTTTT; CDR3aa: CASSPGTGYTGELFF
j_gene: TRBJ1-1; v_gene: TRBV29-1; abundance: .; d_gene: .; CDR3nt: TGCAGCGTTGCAGGGCGGGGGATCGAAGCTTTCTTT; CDR3aa: CSVAGRGIEAFF
j_gene: TRBJ1-2; v_gene: TRBV27; abundance: .; d_gene: .; CDR3nt: TGTGCCAGCAGGGAAAGCTATATTAACTATGGCTACACCTTC; CDR3aa: CASRESYINYGYTF
j_gene: TRBJ2-2; v_gene: TRBV14; abundance: .; d_gene: TRBD2; CDR3nt: TGTGCCAGCAGCCAAACCGGGACTAGGAGGGTCGGGGAGCTGTTTTTT; CDR3aa: CASSQTGTRRVGELFF
j_gene: TRBJ2-1; v_gene: TRBV18; abundance: .; d_gene: TRBD2; CDR3nt: TGTGCCAGCTCACCACGGGCAGGTAGCGGGAGTGAGCAGTTCTTC; CDR3aa: CASSPRAGSGSEQFF
j_gene: TRBJ1-3; v_gene: TRBV5-1; abundance: .; d_gene: .; CDR3nt: TGCGCCAGCAGCTTGGACGGAGCTGGAAACACCATATATTTT; CDR3aa: CASSLDGAGNTIYF
j_gene: TRBJ1-5; v_gene: TRBV21-1; abundance: .; d_gene: .; CDR3nt: TGTGCCAGCAGCAAGGGACTGAATAGCAATCAGCCCCAGCATTTT; CDR3aa: CASSKGLNSNQPQHF
j_gene: TRBJ2-5; v_gene: TRBV2; abundance: .; d_gene: .; CDR3nt: TGTGCCAGCAGTGATTGGGAGACCCAGTACTTC; CDR3aa: CASSDWETQYF
j_gene: TRBJ1-3; v_gene: TRBV5-4; abundance: once; d_gene: .; CDR3nt: TGTGCCAGCAGCTTGGGCCAGGGCCGCTCTGGAAACACCATATATTTT; CDR3aa: CASSLGQGRSGNTIYF
j_gene: TRBJ2-1; v_gene: TRBV7-9; abundance: .; d_gene: TRBD2; CDR3nt: TGTGCCAGCAGCCCCATCGGGGGACTAGCTAGCAATGAGCAGTTCTTC; CDR3aa: CASSPIGGLASNEQFF
j_gene: TRBJ2-6; v_gene: TRBV5-4; abundance: .; d_gene: .; CDR3nt: TGTGCCAGCAGCTTGGACAGCTCTGGGGCCAACGTCCTGACTTTC; CDR3aa: CASSLDSSGANVLTF
j_gene: TRBJ1-3; v_gene: TRBV6-1; abundance: .; d_gene: .; CDR3nt: TGTGCCAGCAGTGAGCCCAGGGCAGACACCATATATTTT; CDR3aa: CASSEPRADTIYF
j_gene: TRBJ1-2; v_gene: TRBV5-6; abundance: .; d_gene: TRBD1; CDR3nt: TGTGCCAGCAGCTTACCTCGGGACAGACCTAACTATGGCTACACCTTC; CDR3aa: CASSLPRDRPNYGYTF
j_gene: TRBJ1-2; v_gene: TRBV19; abundance: .; d_gene: .; CDR3nt: TGTGCCAGTACCGTCAGGGGTTTCGGCGGCTACACCTTC; CDR3aa: CASTVRGFGGYTF